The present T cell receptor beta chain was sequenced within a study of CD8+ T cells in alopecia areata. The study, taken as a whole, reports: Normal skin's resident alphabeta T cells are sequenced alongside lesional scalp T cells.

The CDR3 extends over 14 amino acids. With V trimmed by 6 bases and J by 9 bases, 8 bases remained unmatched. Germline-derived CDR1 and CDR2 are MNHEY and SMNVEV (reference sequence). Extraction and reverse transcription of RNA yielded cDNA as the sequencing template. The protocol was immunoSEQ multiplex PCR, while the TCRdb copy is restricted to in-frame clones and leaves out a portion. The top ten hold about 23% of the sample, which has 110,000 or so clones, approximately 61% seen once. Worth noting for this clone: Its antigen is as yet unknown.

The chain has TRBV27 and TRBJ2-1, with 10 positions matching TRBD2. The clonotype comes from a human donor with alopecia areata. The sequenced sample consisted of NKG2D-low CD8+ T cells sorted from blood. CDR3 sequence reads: CASSRAGGVGEQFF. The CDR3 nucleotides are TGTGCCAGCAGCCGAGCGGGAGGGGTTGGTGAGCAGTTCTTC.